The 28 T cell receptor beta chains below were found in one sample sequenced in a study of blood T cells in healthy people across ages. The use of a sample-barcoded 5' primer and a J-beta primer mix characterized a second PCR of roughly 6 to 11 cycles. In TCRdb, the 5' RACE reads were re-called with MiXCR into one record per CDR3 protein. The data contain 600,000 to 1,000,000 distinct CDR3 sequences, approximately 25% of them singletons. This sample also appeared in a second study, on T cells of mothers and their children.

Input material: blood. Every receptor here comes from a boy aged 10-17 years in good health.

At least ten counts were recorded for this clonotype. The V call is TRBV5-1, the J call TRBJ2-5; 7 bases map to TRBD1. Germline V gene data show CDR1 as SGHRS and CDR2 as YFSETQ. The CDR3 contains 13 residues. J lost 3 bases, V lost 5 bases, and 4 bases had no gene match. DNA of the CDR3: TGCGCCAGCAGAAATACAGGGGAAGAGACCCAGTACTTC. This encodes CASRNTGEETQYF.

This clonotype was counted only a few times. The chain carries TRBV2 and TRBJ1-5, with TRBD1 matching 8 bases. The CDR3 is 16 residues long. The V segment lost 5 bases and the J segment 1 base; nucleotides outside the gene matches: 7. The germline gives CDR1 SNHLY, CDR2 FYNNEI. The CDR3 nucleotides read TGTGCCAGCAGTCAACAGGGGGTTGGAAGCAATCAGCCCCAGCATTTT. Translating it yields CASSQQGVGSNQPQHF.

The CDR3 region is CASSKEDPSGAADTQYF. CDR3 in DNA: TGTGCCAGCAGCAAAGAGGACCCTAGCGGGGCAGCAGATACGCAGTATTTT. The chain is built from TRBV7-8 and TRBJ2-3, with 9 bases identical to TRBD2. The length of the CDR3 is 17 residues. With V trimmed by 5 bases and J by 4 bases, 13 bases remained unmatched. Germline V lookup: CDR1 SGHVS, CDR2 FQNEAQ. The variable domain in full, completed from reference TRBV7-8 and TRBJ2-3, reads GAGVSQSPRYKVAKRGQDVALRCDPISGHVSLFWYQQALGQGPEFLTYFQNEAQLDKSGLPSDRFFAERPEGSVSTLKIQRTQQEDSAVYLCASSKEDPSGAADTQYFGPGTRLTVL.

V gene TRBV5-1 combines with J gene TRBJ1-2, with D maybe TRBD1 (6 bases). The CDR3 extends over 17 amino acids. V gave up 3 bases and J gave up 2 bases, with 20 bases separating them. Germline assignment: CDR1 SGHRS and CDR2 YFSETQ. CDR3 nucleotide sequence: TGCGCCAGCAGCTGGACGGAAACGGGACAAGTGAACTATGGCTACACCTTC. This encodes CASSWTETGQVNYGYTF.

This clonotype was observed a handful of times. V is TRBV4-1 and J is TRBJ2-7, with D unclear. The length of the CDR3 is 14 residues. The V gene's germline CDR1 is MGHRA and CDR2 YSYEKL. Trimming pared 0 bases from V and 2 bases from J, leaving 8 bases between. CDR3 in amino acids: CASSQDFTPYEQYF. The CDR3 region has the DNA TGCGCCAGCAGCCAAGATTTTACCCCCTACGAGCAGTACTTC.

The genes are TRBV19 and TRBJ1-6; 8 positions match TRBD1. CDR1 is LNHDA, CDR2 SQIVND, per germline (reference sequence). CDR3 length equals 13 residues. With V trimmed by 7 bases and J by 7 bases, 3 bases remained unmatched. For the CDR3, the DNA is TGTGCCAGTACTGACAGGGGAAATTCACCCCTCCACTTT. As protein: CASTDRGNSPLHF. The full variable domain, in which reference TRBV19 and TRBJ1-6 provide the parts outside the CDR3, is DGGITQSPKYLFRKEGQNVTLSCEQNLNHDAMYWYRQDPGQGLRLIYYSQIVNDFQKGDIAEGYSVSREKKESFPLTVTSAQKNPTAFYLCASTDRGNSPLHFGNGTRLTVT.

The rearrangement joins TRBV4-3 to TRBJ2-3; 15 positions match TRBD2. The CDR3 loop spans 18 amino acids. Germline CDR1 and CDR2: LGHNA and YSLEER. The junction had 8 bases not matched to a gene; V was cut back by 1 base and J by 6 bases. Here the CDR3 DNA reads TGCGCCAGCAGCCAAGCCAGGACTAGCGGGGGGGCATGGGATACGCAGTATTTT. Protein: CASSQARTSGGAWDTQYF.

This clonotype was counted between two and nine times. The chain recombines TRBV3-1 with TRBJ2-5; D may be TRBD2 (5 bases). CDR1 is LGHDT and CDR2 is YNNKEL in the germline V gene (reference sequence). This CDR3 comprises 15 residues. The V gene lost 0 bases and the J gene lost 3 bases, with 11 bases spanning the gap. The CDR3 protein is CASSQEEDLKETQYF. DNA for the CDR3: TGTGCCAGCAGCCAAGAAGAGGACTTAAAAGAGACCCAGTACTTC.

This clonotype was recorded a few times. The chain has TRBV28 and TRBJ1-5; 9 positions match TRBD1. The ends lost 6 bases at V and 3 bases at J; junction bases unmatched: 6. From germline, CDR1 is MDHEN and CDR2 SYDVKM. The CDR3 spans 15 residues. The DNA for the CDR3 is TGTGCCAGCAGAAGGGACAGGGTTTCCAATCAGCCCCAGCATTTT. It specifies CASRRDRVSNQPQHF.

This clonotype has ten or more counts. The chain carries TRBV7-9 and TRBJ2-1, with D unresolved. Germline assignment: CDR1 SEHNR and CDR2 FQNEAQ (reference sequence). Trimming took off 3 bases at V and 6 bases at J, with 12 bases between the two ends. This CDR3 has 14 residues. CDR3 sequence (DNA): TGTGCCAGCAGCTTGTGGACGGACGGCAATGAGCAGTTCTTC. As protein: CASSLWTDGNEQFF.

In its sample, this clonotype was seen a few times. The J gene is TRBJ1-5, the V gene TRBV7-2, with D possibly TRBD1 on 5 matching bases. CDR1 SGHTA and CDR2 FQGNSA come from the germline V gene. Trimming pared 3 bases from V and 8 bases from J, leaving 11 bases between. The CDR3 is made up of 13 amino acids. The CDR3 is CASSLGPAEPQHF. The CDR3 DNA sequence: TGTGCCAGCAGCTTGGGGCCCGCGGAGCCCCAGCATTTT.

This clonotype was detected a few times. This chain links TRBV28 with TRBJ2-5, with TRBD2 identical over 7 bases. The junction had 15 bases not matched to a gene; V was cut back by 6 bases and J by 2 bases. The CDR3 extends over 17 amino acids. CDR1 is MDHEN and CDR2 is SYDVKM in the germline V gene. CDR3 nucleotide sequence: TGTGCCAGCAGCGATGTTGATTATGGGGGGGGTCAAGAGACCCAGTACTTC. Amino acids: CASSDVDYGGGQETQYF.

The chain couples TRBV11-1 to TRBJ2-1; D remains unclear. Germline-derived CDR1 and CDR2 are SGHAT and FQDESV (reference sequence). CDR3 length equals 16 residues. V lost 1 base and J lost 0, with 10 bases in between. CDR3 coding DNA: TGTGCCAGCAGCTTAGAGGCAGTCAGCTCCTACAATGAGCAGTTCTTC. It is translated as CASSLEAVSSYNEQFF.

Notes on this clonotype: The germline gene is not matched at one end of the junction; a read error may be the cause. CDR3 coding DNA: TGTGCCAGCAGCTCACTACCGGACAGGGGACCGAATAGCAATCAGCCCCAACATTTT. Residues: CASSSLPDRGPNSNQPQHF. The rearrangement joins TRBV7-2 to TRBJ1-5; TRBD1 aligns across 9 bases. Germline V gene lookup returns CDR1 SGHTA and CDR2 FQGNSA. There are 19 residues in the CDR3.

The chain employs TRBV20-1 and TRBJ2-1; 12 positions agree with TRBD2. The CDR3 consists of 18 residues. Germline V gene data show CDR1 as DFQATT and CDR2 as SNEGSKA (reference sequence). The V segment lost 0 bases and the J segment 2 bases; nucleotides outside the gene matches: 8. DNA for the CDR3: TGCAGTGCTAGAGAGAAACTAGCGGGAGGTACCCCCTACAATGAGCAGTTCTTC. Amino acid sequence: CSAREKLAGGTPYNEQFF.

This clonotype showed up just a few times. The CDR3 nucleotides read TGTGCCAGCAGTTTAGGACGATTCTATGGCTACACCTTC. This codes for CASSLGRFYGYTF. The chain has TRBV27 and TRBJ1-2, with no clear D. Germline CDR1 is MNHEY and CDR2 is SMNVEV (reference sequence). V lost 2 bases and J lost 4, with 8 bases in between. The CDR3 length is 13 residues.

The chain joins TRBV28 to TRBJ1-1, with D maybe TRBD1 (5 bases). The germline V gene has CDR1 MDHEN and CDR2 SYDVKM. The CDR3 runs to 12 residues. V lost 7 bases to trimming and J lost 4 bases, with 10 bases between them. The DNA for the CDR3 is TGTGCCAGCACCCTCGGGGGCACTGAAGCTTTCTTT. It translates to CASTLGGTEAFF.

This clonotype was found a few times. V gene TRBV27 combines with J gene TRBJ2-1; D is ambiguous. The CDR3 is 13 residues long. V was cut by 6 bases and J by 2 bases, with 8 bases left in between. Germline V gene data show CDR1 as MNHEY and CDR2 as SMNVEV (reference sequence). DNA for the CDR3: TGTGCCAGCAGCGCATCCACCTACAATGAGCAGTTCTTC. Its protein product is CASSASTYNEQFF.

With regard to this clonotype: Germline is not matched at one junction end, which may reflect a read error. CDR3 amino acids: CASSEGAGKDNQPRHF. Written as DNA, the CDR3 is TGTGCCAGCAGTGAAGGGGCGGGGAAGGACAATCAGCCCCGGCATTTT. The chain combines TRBV25-1 with TRBJ1-5; TRBD1 is a possible D gene (5 bases). The CDR3 runs 16 residues. The germline V gene has CDR1 MGHDK and CDR2 SYGVNS.

This clonotype was seen a handful of times. The chain employs TRBV4-1 and TRBJ2-1; D is perhaps TRBD2 (6 bases). Trimming left V 7 bases short and J 2 bases short, with 12 bases between. CDR1 and CDR2 from the germline V gene are MGHRA and YSYEKL. The CDR3 sequence is 14 residues long. The CDR3 reads CASTSAGAYNEQFF. DNA for the CDR3: TGCGCCAGCACCTCAGCGGGCGCCTACAATGAGCAGTTCTTC.

The chain recombines TRBV28 with TRBJ2-1; D is unclear. Near its end, the DNA agrees better with TRBJ2-5, so the J call may be wrong. The CDR3 covers 14 residues. From germline, CDR1 is MDHEN and CDR2 SYDVKM. CDR3 bases: TGTGCCAGCAGTTTGGTTCATGGTAGCGAGACCCAGTACTTC. It encodes CASSLVHGSETQYF.

The chain is built from TRBV5-1 and TRBJ1-2; TRBD1 matches 7 bases. There are 15 residues in the CDR3. V shed 4 bases and J 6 bases; nucleotides not matched to a gene: 12. Per the germline V gene, CDR1 is SGHRS and CDR2 is YFSETQ. This CDR3 reads CASSANDRVRNGYTF. The CDR3 DNA reads as TGCGCCAGCAGCGCGAATGACAGGGTTAGGAATGGCTACACCTTC.

The gene calls are TRBV27 and TRBJ2-7; 8 positions match TRBD2. The J call may be wrong; the DNA end is better matched by TRBJ2-5. This CDR3 is built from 14 residues. Per the germline V gene, CDR1 is MNHEY and CDR2 is SMNVEV (reference sequence). CDR3 sequence (DNA): TGTGCCAGCAGTTTCCTCGCTAGCGGGGAGACCCAGTACTTC. Protein product: CASSFLASGETQYF.

This clonotype has a handful of counts. V usage is TRBV29-1 and J usage is TRBJ2-1; D uncertain. This CDR3 spans 13 amino acids. Germline V gives CDR1 SQVTM, CDR2 ANQGSEA. V lost 3 bases, J lost 1 base, and 7 bases lay in between. The CDR3 spells CSVDVPSYNEQFF. CDR3 nucleotides: TGCAGCGTTGATGTTCCATCCTACAATGAGCAGTTCTTC.

At least ten counts were recorded for this clonotype. The rearrangement uses TRBV20-1 and TRBJ1-5; the D gene is possibly TRBD1 (5 bases). V was clipped by 5 bases and J by 4 bases, with 15 bases between them. The CDR3 totals 14 residues. Germline CDR1 is DFQATT and CDR2 is SNEGSKA (reference sequence). CDR3 sequence (DNA): TGCAGTGCTCTTAGGGACCCTGGAAATCAGCCCCAGCATTTT. Its translation is CSALRDPGNQPQHF.

This clonotype came up once. The chain is built from TRBV4-1 and TRBJ1-4; D call uncertain. In germline, CDR1 is MGHRA, CDR2 YSYEKL. Trimming pared 1 base from V and 0 bases from J, leaving 6 bases between. The CDR3 runs to 15 residues. DNA for the CDR3: TGCGCCAGCAGCCAAGGGGATGCAACTAATGAAAAACTGTTTTTT. Its protein product is CASSQGDATNEKLFF.

This chain connects TRBV7-8 to TRBJ1-1; unclear D gene. The germline CDR1 and CDR2 sequences are SGHVS and FQNEAQ. This CDR3 is built from 13 residues. With 7 bases removed from V and 7 bases from J, the gap between germline ends came to 16 bases. The CDR3 reads CASMERGTGEAFF. CDR3 nucleotides: TGTGCCAGCATGGAGCGGGGAACGGGTGAAGCTTTCTTT.

This clonotype was seen only a few times. The rearrangement uses TRBV6-5 and TRBJ2-7; the D gene is possibly TRBD1 (6 bases). V was cut by 6 bases and J by 0 bases, with 18 bases left in between. Looked up from germline, CDR1 is MNHEY and CDR2 is SVGAGI. The CDR3 is made up of 16 amino acids. CDR3 nucleotides: TGTGCCAGCAGACCTAGGTACAGGGTCTACTCCTACGAGCAGTACTTC. Translated: CASRPRYRVYSYEQYF.